This T cell receptor beta chain was captured by sequencing in a study of T cell responses to AZD1222 COVID-19 vaccine. General study points: Nearly half of spike-specific TCRs reportedly go after variant regions that carry no mutations. It should be noted that donors were predominantly white British and more often female, and clonal diversity was possibly underestimated. Only a handful of AZD1222 recipients were seropositive at baseline. Spike was spanned by vaccine-associated CD4 TCRs, which were dominant at 160-218 and 743-854.

Comment on this clone: Its antigen remains unidentified.

CDR1 is SGHNT and CDR2 is YYREEE in the germline V gene (reference sequence). Trimming took 0 bases from V and 0 from J, leaving 13 bases between them. The CDR3 sequence is 17 residues long. Profiled with immunoSEQ multiplex PCR; TCRdb holds only in-frame clones, not every one. In the table there are under 200,000 clones, more than 80% of which are singletons. The clonotype originates from an adult who received the MenACWY meningococcal vaccine as a control. The sequencing here drew on peripheral blood, taken 28 days after the second dose of the MenACWY control vaccine. V is TRBV5-4 and J is TRBJ2-1; no clear D gene. CDR3: CASSLARGPSSYNEQFF. The CDR3 DNA reads TGTGCCAGCAGCTTGGCTAGAGGCCCGAGCTCCTACAATGAGCAGTTCTTC.